Sequencing of this TCR beta chain was carried out in a study of circulating CD8 cells and anti-PD-1 response in melanoma (dated by TCRdb to the early 2020s). For context, the study as a whole: Nivolumab was administered to patients intravenously at 3 mg/kg every 2 weeks. The melanoma cohort included around 13 patients, of whom seven received anti-PD-1 as first-line therapy and six had previously received targeted therapy or immunotherapy. Patients with complete or partial responses were classified as responders; those with stable or progressive disease (RECIST v1.1) as non-responders. The TCR repertoire analysis was performed on some 11 melanoma patients, comprising 7 non-responders and 4 responders. In on-treatment samples, a biotinylated anti-human IgG4 antibody was used to detect PD-1.

The germline V gene gives CDR1 as SGHAT and CDR2 as FQNNGV. V ends up 6 bases short and J 2 bases short, with an unmatched junction base count of 13. The CDR3 numbers 16 residues from cysteine through phenylalanine. Kept here is only the CDR3 DNA, which spans 48 bases and is read in frame from base 1. This clonotype is medium-sized (0.01 to 0.1%) in its sample. Which antigen it targets is not known. Base qualities are missing; no much larger clone stands one base away. Paper-wide results and their limitations: Because material was limited, most experiments were generally run without replicates. The published TCR repertoire comparisons used only baseline and M1 samples from a small cohort with few responders. Between subsets, repertoires were largely private, with fewer than 7% of TRB clonotypes shared at M1, and the highest sharing was seen between DPOS and TIGIT. The DNEG repertoire was the most diverse; PD-1 and DPOS showed similar, higher clonality, and TIGIT repertoires were the least diverse. The cohort included both treatment-naive and previously treated patients, and the authors noted that this mix could influence results. Because tumor material was not accessible, tumor reactivity was instead assessed by peptide assays on expanded sorted subsets.

A BD FACSAria II cell sorter was used to sort four subsets, defined by PD-1 and/or TIGIT, from live CD3+CD8+TCRalphabeta+ cells. Circulating CD8 T cells were sorted into four subsets by PD-1 and TIGIT expression to characterize their relevance to anti-PD-1 therapy response. Both TCR alpha and TCR beta chains were sequenced from each sorted CD8 T-cell subset. Peripheral blood was drawn before the first anti-PD-1 injection and after two and four injections. PBMCs were isolated immediately by Ficoll gradient centrifugation. Until use, PBMCs were stored frozen in liquid nitrogen in RPMI containing approximately 18% FCS and about 9.4% DMSO. After thawing, PBMCs were stained with a viability dye and with antibodies against CD3, CD8alpha, TCRalphabeta, PD-1 and TIGIT. Total RNA was extracted with the RNeasy Kit, and every sample reached a RIN above 7. The run used a NextSeq 500. The QIAseq Immune Repertoire RNA Library Kit, Human TCR Panel was used to prepare TCR libraries from 15 ng of total RNA. The TCR libraries were sequenced on an Illumina NextSeq using a Mid Output V2 kit and asymmetric 261x41 paired-end reads. Every TCR library was diluted down to roughly 3.9 nM, then pooled, denatured and loaded at about 0.9 pM. The published analysis was carried out like this. TCR FASTQ files were processed in the QIAGEN GeneGlobe Data Analysis Center, with downstream analysis in R 3.5.2. Clonality was computed as one minus Shannon entropy normalized by the log of the number of unique productive sequences. Fisher exact tests at 5% FDR, run separately within each subset, picked out TRA or TRB clonotypes whose abundance differed between baseline and M1. Clonotypes with differential abundance were classified as emerging, expanding, contracting or non-expanding/contracting. Morisita's overlap index was used to measure repertoire overlap between patients. The public reads were reprocessed in TCRdb via fastp at Q25 and MiXCR, keeping in-frame beta chains. Rows are combined by CDR3 protein, so each entry shows the most common genes and DNA. For this entry, the V and J calls and clone size follow TCRdb and not the study's own pipeline. The table for this sample lists roughly 200 distinct CDR3 sequences; approximately 9.5% of them were counted only once. The ten largest clones take up roughly four fifths of the sample.

The specimen comprised CD8+ T cells from PBMCs, sampled at baseline or after one month of anti-PD-1 therapy (not recorded which). This TCR came from a human donor with melanoma. Recombination connected TRBV11-2 to TRBJ2-7; TRBD1 aligns with 7 central bases. The CDR3 protein: CASRGKQGIFAYEQYF. In nucleotide form, the sequence is TGTGCCAGCAGGGGAAAACAGGGGATTTTCGCCTACGAGCAGTACTTC. The full variable domain, with segments outside the CDR3 supplied by the reference TRBV11-2 and TRBJ2-7 proteins, appears as EAGVAQSPRYKIIEKRQSVAFWCNPISGHATLYWYQQILGQGPKLLIQFQNNGVVDDSQLPKDRFSAERLKGVDSTLKIQPAKLEDSAVYLCASRGKQGIFAYEQYFGPGTRLTVT.